These 8 T cell receptor beta chains were sequenced from one sample in a study of blood T cell repertoires in COVID-19. Profiled with immunoSEQ multiplex PCR; TCRdb holds only in-frame clones, not every one. The table shows 200,000 to 250,000 clones, with over 80% occurring only once. Specimen: PBMCs or T cells enriched from blood (not recorded which). These receptors were taken from a woman in her thirties or forties who had recovered from COVID-19.

This chain connects TRBV3-1 (or the pseudogene TRBV3-2) to TRBJ2-1; 13 bases are a match to TRBD2. Unmatched junction bases numbered 8, after V lost 2 bases and J lost 10 bases. There are 16 residues in the CDR3. The germline V gene encodes CDR1 LGHDT and CDR2 YNNKEL (reference sequence). This CDR3 is CASSQPGLAGVEEQFF. The DNA of the CDR3 is TGTGCCAGCAGCCAACCCGGACTAGCGGGAGTGGAGGAGCAGTTCTTC.

The DNA for the CDR3 is TGTGCCAGTAGTTGGACAGGGGGCGCCAACTATGGCTACACCTTC. Amino acid sequence: CASSWTGGANYGYTF. The V and J genes are TRBV19 and TRBJ1-2; 11 bases match TRBD1. Germline V CDR1 and CDR2: LNHDA, SQIVND (reference sequence). V dropped 5 bases and J dropped 2; count of bases not matched to a gene: 4. CDR3 length: 15 residues.

The gene calls are TRBV7-2 and TRBJ1-6; 9 nucleotides line up with TRBD1. This CDR3 is built from 16 residues. CDR1 is SGHTA and CDR2 is FQGNSA in the germline V gene. V was clipped by 2 bases and J by 6 bases; unmatched bases: 5. CDR3 sequence reads: CASSLSWDRVNSPLHF. CDR3 nucleotides: TGTGCCAGCAGCTTAAGCTGGGACAGGGTTAATTCACCCCTCCACTTT.

The chain joins TRBV7-9 to TRBJ2-7; the match to TRBD1 covers 8 bases. V dropped 8 bases and J dropped 5; count of bases not matched to a gene: 11. The germline V gene encodes CDR1 SEHNR and CDR2 FQNEAQ (reference sequence). This CDR3 is built from 14 residues. CDR3 sequence: CASSLQGARDEQYF. DNA of the CDR3: TGTGCCAGCTCTCTCCAGGGGGCAAGAGACGAGCAGTACTTC.

The chain links TRBV29-1 to TRBJ1-1; the D is unclear. The germline V and J ends were trimmed by 8 bases and 3 bases, with 7 bases remaining between them. Germline V gives CDR1 SQVTM, CDR2 ANQGSEA. The CDR3 sequence is 10 residues long. The CDR3 sequence is CSYRDTEAFF. In DNA, the CDR3 is TGCAGCTATCGGGACACTGAAGCTTTCTTT.

The V gene is TRBV30, the J gene TRBJ1-6; 9 bases are a match to TRBD1. Germline values: CDR1 GTSNPN, CDR2 SVGIG (reference sequence). This CDR3 comprises 15 residues. The trim removed 0 bases at V and 4 bases at J, leaving 1 base unmatched. This chain's CDR3 is CAWSVGTGYNSPLHF. The CDR3 nucleotides read TGTGCCTGGAGTGTGGGGACAGGGTATAATTCACCCCTCCACTTT.

The chain joins TRBV27 to TRBJ1-1, with a weak D call TRBD1 (5 bases). Per germline, CDR1 MNHEY and CDR2 SMNVEV (reference sequence). This CDR3 comprises 14 residues. The V and J ends lost 4 bases and 5 bases respectively, with 14 bases between them. CDR3 sequence: CASSYSGRGTEAFF. For the CDR3, the DNA is TGTGCCAGCAGTTATTCAGGGCGGGGGACTGAAGCTTTCTTT.

The chain joins TRBV19 to TRBJ1-5, with a tentative D call TRBD1 (5 bases). Germline V CDR1 and CDR2: LNHDA, SQIVND (reference sequence). Trimming cost V 7 bases and J 4 bases, with 20 bases left between them. CDR3 size: 16 residues. CDR3 sequence reads: CASNPSGAESNQPQHF. The CDR3 DNA reads as TGTGCCAGTAATCCCTCTGGGGCTGAGAGTAATCAGCCCCAGCATTTT.